One and the same sample provided the 5 T cell receptor beta chains below, sequenced in a study of blood T cell repertoires in COVID-19. The table came from immunoSEQ multiplex PCR; TCRdb's copy has only in-frame clones and leaves some out. Counted here are 80,000 to 100,000 clones, around 85% occurring once; the ten biggest clones make up nearly 4.5%. The source material was peripheral blood. The receptors shown here come from a man between 60 and 75 years old with acute or convalescent COVID-19.

V is TRBV30 and J is TRBJ2-3, with D tentatively TRBD1 (5 bases). This CDR3 spans 14 amino acids. Germline lookup yields CDR1 GTSNPN and CDR2 SVGIG (reference sequence). V lost 1 base and J lost 3, with 11 bases in between. The CDR3 region is CAWSEGRVTDTQYF. The CDR3 region has the DNA TGTGCCTGGAGTGAGGGCAGGGTGACAGATACGCAGTATTTT.

The J gene is TRBJ2-3, the V gene TRBV11-2, with D maybe TRBD1 (5 bases). The length of the CDR3 is 15 residues. Trimming took 2 bases from V and 3 from J, leaving 12 bases between them. The germline CDR1 and CDR2 sequences are SGHAT and FQNNGV. The CDR3 region is CASSLQGRFTDTQYF. CDR3 nucleotide sequence: TGTGCCAGCAGCTTACAGGGTCGTTTTACAGATACGCAGTATTTT.

The chain joins TRBV11-2 to TRBJ2-3; D uncertain. The CDR3 runs 17 residues. Germline V gene lookup returns CDR1 SGHAT and CDR2 FQNNGV. The V end was cut by 2 bases, the J end by 0 bases, with 15 bases between. The CDR3 loop is CASSLRYSSPSTDTQYF. The CDR3, as DNA: TGTGCCAGCAGCTTACGTTATAGCTCCCCTAGCACAGATACGCAGTATTTT.

The V call is TRBV6-5, the J call TRBJ1-1; no definite D call. The V and J ends lost 2 bases and 1 base respectively, with 8 bases between them. Germline V gene data show CDR1 as MNHEY and CDR2 as SVGAGI. The CDR3 runs 14 residues. CDR3 nucleotide sequence: TGTGCCAGCAGTTACGCACGGTCGAACACTGAAGCTTTCTTT. It is translated as CASSYARSNTEAFF.

This clone was picked up one time. This chain joins TRBV6-5 and TRBJ1-5; 7 bases are a match to TRBD1. Germline V gene sequence: CDR1 MNHEY, CDR2 SVGAGI. Trimming at V came to 6 bases and at J to 0 bases, leaving 5 bases not matched to a gene. The CDR3 is made up of 15 amino acids. The CDR3 DNA reads as TGTGCCAGCAGCCCGACAGGGAATAGCAATCAGCCCCAGCATTTT. Its protein is CASSPTGNSNQPQHF.